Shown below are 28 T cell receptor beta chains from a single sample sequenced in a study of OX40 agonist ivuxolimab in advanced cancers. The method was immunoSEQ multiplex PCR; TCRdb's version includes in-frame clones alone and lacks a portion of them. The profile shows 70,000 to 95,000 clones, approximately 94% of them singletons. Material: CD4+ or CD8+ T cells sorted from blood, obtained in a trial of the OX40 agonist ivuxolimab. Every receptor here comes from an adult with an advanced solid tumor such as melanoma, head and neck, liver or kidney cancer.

The CDR3 sequence is CASSQLDRAYNEQFF. The CDR3 DNA reads TGCGCCAGCAGCCAACTAGACAGGGCTTACAATGAGCAGTTCTTC. V is TRBV4-1 and J is TRBJ2-1; 7 nucleotides agree with TRBD1. The CDR3 is 15 residues long. From germline, CDR1 is MGHRA and CDR2 YSYEKL. V lost 2 bases, J lost 4 bases, and 5 bases stayed unmatched.

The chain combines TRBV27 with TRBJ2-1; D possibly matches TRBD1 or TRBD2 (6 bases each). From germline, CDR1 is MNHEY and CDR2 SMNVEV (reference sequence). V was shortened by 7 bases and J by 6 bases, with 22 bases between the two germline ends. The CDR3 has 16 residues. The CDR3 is CASTTGGGGPLNEQFF. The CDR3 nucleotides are TGTGCCAGCACGACAGGCGGAGGGGGGCCCCTCAATGAGCAGTTCTTC.

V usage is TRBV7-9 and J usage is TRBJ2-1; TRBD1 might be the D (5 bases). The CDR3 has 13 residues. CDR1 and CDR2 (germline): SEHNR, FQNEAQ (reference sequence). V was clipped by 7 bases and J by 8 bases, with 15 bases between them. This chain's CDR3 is CASTTGQTHEQFF. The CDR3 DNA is TGTGCCAGCACAACCGGACAAACCCATGAGCAGTTCTTC.

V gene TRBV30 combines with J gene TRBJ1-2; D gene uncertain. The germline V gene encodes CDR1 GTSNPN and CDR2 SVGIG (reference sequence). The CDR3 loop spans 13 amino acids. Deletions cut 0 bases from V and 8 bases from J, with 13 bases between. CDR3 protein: CAWSVAGIGGYTF. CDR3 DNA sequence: TGTGCCTGGAGTGTGGCGGGAATTGGAGGCTACACCTTC. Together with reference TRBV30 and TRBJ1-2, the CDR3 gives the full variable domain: SQTIHQWPATLVQPVGSPLSLECTVEGTSNPNLYWYRQAAGRGLQLLFYSVGIGQISSEVPQNLSASRPQDRQFILSSKKLLLSDSGFYLCAWSVAGIGGYTFGSGTRLTVV.

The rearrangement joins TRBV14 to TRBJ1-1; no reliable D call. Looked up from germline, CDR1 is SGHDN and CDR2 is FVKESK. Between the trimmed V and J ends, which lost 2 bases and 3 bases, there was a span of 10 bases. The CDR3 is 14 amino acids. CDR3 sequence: CASSQFDGDTEAFF. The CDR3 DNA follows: TGTGCCAGCAGCCAATTCGACGGGGACACTGAAGCTTTCTTT.

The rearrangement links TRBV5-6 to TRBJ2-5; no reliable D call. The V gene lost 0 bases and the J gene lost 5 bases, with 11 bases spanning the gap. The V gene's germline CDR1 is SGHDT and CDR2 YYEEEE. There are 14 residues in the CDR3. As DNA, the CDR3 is TGTGCCAGCAGCTTGGGCGGCAGGCGGGAGACCCAGTACTTC. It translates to CASSLGGRRETQYF.

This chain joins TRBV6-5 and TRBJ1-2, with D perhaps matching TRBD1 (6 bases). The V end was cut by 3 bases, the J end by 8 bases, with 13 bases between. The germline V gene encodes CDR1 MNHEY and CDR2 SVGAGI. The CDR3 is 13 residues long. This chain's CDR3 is CASSYGGASGYTF. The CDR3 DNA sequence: TGTGCCAGCAGTTATGGGGGCGCAAGCGGCTACACCTTC.

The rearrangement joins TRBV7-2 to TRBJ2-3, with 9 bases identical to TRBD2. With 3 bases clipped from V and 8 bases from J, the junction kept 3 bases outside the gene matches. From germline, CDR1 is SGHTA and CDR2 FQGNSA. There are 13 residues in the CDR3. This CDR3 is CASSFEREVTQYF. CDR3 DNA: TGTGCCAGCAGCTTTGAGCGGGAGGTTACGCAGTATTTT. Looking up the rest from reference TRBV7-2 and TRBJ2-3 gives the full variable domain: GAGVSQSPSNKVTEKGKDVELRCDPISGHTALYWYRQSLGQGLEFLIYFQGNSAPDKSGLPSDRFSAERTGGSVSTLTIQRTQQEDSAVYLCASSFEREVTQYFGPGTRLTVL.

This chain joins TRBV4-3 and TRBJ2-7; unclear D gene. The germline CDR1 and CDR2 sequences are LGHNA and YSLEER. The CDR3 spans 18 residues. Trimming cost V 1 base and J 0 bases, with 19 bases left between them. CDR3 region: CASSQGKIDREGSYEQYF. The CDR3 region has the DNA TGCGCCAGCAGCCAAGGAAAGATAGACCGAGAAGGCTCCTACGAGCAGTACTTC.

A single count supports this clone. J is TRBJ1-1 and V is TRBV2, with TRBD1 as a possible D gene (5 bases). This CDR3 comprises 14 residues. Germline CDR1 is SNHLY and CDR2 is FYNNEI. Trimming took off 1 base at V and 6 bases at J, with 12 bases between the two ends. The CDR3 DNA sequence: TGTGCCAGCAGTGAAGGGCAGGGTGCAGCTGAAGCTTTCTTT. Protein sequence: CASSEGQGAAEAFF.

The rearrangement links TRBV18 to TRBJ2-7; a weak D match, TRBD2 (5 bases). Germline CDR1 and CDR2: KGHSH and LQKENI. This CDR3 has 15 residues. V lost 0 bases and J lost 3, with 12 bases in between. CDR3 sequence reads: CASSPPGLRDYEQYF. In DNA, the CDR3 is TGTGCCAGCTCACCACCCGGGCTCCGGGACTACGAGCAGTACTTC.

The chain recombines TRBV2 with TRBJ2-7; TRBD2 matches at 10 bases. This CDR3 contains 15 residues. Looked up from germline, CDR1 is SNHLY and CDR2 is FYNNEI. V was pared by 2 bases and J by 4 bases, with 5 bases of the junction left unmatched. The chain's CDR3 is CASSESSGRGYEQYF. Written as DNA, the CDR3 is TGTGCCAGCAGTGAATCTAGCGGGAGAGGGTACGAGCAGTACTTC.

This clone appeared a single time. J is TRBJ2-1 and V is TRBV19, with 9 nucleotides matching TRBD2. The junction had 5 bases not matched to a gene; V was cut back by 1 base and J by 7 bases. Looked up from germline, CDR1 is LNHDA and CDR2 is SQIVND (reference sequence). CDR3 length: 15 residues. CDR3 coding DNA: TGTGCCAGTAGTATAGGTACTAGCGGGTGGAATGAGCAGTTCTTC. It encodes CASSIGTSGWNEQFF.

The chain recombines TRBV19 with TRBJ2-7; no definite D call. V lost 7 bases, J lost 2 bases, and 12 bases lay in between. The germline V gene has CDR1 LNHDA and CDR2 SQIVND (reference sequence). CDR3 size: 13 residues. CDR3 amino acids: CASKEERTYEQYF. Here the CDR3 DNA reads TGTGCCAGTAAAGAGGAGAGGACCTACGAGCAGTACTTC. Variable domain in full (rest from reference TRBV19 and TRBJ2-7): DGGITQSPKYLFRKEGQNVTLSCEQNLNHDAMYWYRQDPGQGLRLIYYSQIVNDFQKGDIAEGYSVSREKKESFPLTVTSAQKNPTAFYLCASKEERTYEQYFGPGTRLTVT.

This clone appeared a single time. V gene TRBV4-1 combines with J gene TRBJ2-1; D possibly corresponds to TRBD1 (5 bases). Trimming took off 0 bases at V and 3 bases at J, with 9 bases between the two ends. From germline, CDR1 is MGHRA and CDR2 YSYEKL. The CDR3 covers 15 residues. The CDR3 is CASSQDTGFYNEQFF. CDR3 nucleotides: TGCGCCAGCAGCCAAGATACAGGTTTCTACAATGAGCAGTTCTTC.

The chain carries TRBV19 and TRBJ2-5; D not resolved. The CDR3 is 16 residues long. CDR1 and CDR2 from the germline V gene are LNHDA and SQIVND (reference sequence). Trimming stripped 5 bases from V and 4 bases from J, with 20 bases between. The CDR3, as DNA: TGTGCCAGTAGTGGATTATTGACGCCGGTCGCAGAGACCCAGTACTTC. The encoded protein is CASSGLLTPVAETQYF. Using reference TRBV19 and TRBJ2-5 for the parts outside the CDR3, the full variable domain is DGGITQSPKYLFRKEGQNVTLSCEQNLNHDAMYWYRQDPGQGLRLIYYSQIVNDFQKGDIAEGYSVSREKKESFPLTVTSAQKNPTAFYLCASSGLLTPVAETQYFGPGTRLLVL.

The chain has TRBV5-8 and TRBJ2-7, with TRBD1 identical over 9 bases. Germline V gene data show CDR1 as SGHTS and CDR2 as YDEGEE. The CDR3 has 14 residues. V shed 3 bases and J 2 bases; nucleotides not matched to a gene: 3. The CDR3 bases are TGTGCCAGCAGCTGGGGACAGGGACCCTACGAGCAGTACTTC. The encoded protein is CASSWGQGPYEQYF.

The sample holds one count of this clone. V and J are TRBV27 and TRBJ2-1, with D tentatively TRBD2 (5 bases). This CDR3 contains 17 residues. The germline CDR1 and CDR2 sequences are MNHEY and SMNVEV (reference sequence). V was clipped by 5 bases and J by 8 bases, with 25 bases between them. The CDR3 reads CASSPSLRESLRDEQFF. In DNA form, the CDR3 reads TGTGCCAGCAGTCCAAGTCTGAGGGAATCCCTGAGGGATGAGCAGTTCTTC.

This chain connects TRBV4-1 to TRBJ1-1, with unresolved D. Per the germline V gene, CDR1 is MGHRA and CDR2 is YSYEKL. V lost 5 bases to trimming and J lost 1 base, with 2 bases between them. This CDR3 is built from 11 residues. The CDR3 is CASSWNTEAFF. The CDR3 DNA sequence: TGCGCCAGCAGCTGGAACACTGAAGCTTTCTTT.

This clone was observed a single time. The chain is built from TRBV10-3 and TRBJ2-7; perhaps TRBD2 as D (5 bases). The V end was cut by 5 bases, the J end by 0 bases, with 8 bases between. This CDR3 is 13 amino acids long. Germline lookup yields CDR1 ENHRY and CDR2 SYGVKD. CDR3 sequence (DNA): TGTGCCATCAGTCCCGGGATCTCCTACGAGCAGTACTTC. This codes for CAISPGISYEQYF.

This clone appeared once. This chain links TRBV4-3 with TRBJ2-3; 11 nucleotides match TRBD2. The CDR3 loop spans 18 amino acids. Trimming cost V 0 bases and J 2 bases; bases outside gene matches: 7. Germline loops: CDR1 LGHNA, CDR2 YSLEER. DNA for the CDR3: TGCGCCAGCAGCCAAGAACCCCGACTAGCGGGAAACACAGATACGCAGTATTTT. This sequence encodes CASSQEPRLAGNTDTQYF.

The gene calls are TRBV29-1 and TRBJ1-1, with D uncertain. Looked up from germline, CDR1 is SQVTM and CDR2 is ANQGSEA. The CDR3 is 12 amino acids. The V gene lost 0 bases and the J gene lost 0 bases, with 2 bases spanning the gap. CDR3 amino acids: CSVEDLNTEAFF. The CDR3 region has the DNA TGCAGCGTTGAAGATCTGAACACTGAAGCTTTCTTT.

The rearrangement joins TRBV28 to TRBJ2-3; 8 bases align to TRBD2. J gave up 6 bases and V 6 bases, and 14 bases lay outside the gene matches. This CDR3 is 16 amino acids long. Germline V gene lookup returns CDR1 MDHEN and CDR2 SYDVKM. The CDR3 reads CASRPLSGGPPDTQYF. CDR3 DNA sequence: TGTGCCAGCAGGCCTCTAAGCGGGGGTCCGCCCGATACGCAGTATTTT. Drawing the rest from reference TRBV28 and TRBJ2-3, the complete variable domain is DVKVTQSSRYLVKRTGEKVFLECVQDMDHENMFWYRQDPGLGLRLIYFSYDVKMKEKGDIPEGYSVSREKKERFSLILESASTNQTSMYLCASRPLSGGPPDTQYFGPGTRLTVL.

The CDR3 region has the DNA TGTGCCAGCAGCTTAGCCTGGAACAATGAGCAGTTCTTC. It is translated as CASSLAWNNEQFF. The V call is TRBV7-8, the J call TRBJ2-1, with D uncertain. Trimming removed 0 bases from V and 5 bases from J, with 5 bases in between. The CDR3 runs 13 residues. The germline V gene encodes CDR1 SGHVS and CDR2 FQNEAQ. The variable domain in full, with the rest retrieved from reference TRBV7-8 and TRBJ2-1, is GAGVSQSPRYKVAKRGQDVALRCDPISGHVSLFWYQQALGQGPEFLTYFQNEAQLDKSGLPSDRFFAERPEGSVSTLKIQRTQQEDSAVYLCASSLAWNNEQFFGPGTRLTVL.

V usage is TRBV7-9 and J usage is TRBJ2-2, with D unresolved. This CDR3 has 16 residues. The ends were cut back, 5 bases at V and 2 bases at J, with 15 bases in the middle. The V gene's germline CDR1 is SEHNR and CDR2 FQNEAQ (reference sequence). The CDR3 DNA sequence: TGTGCCAGCAGCCCACAACTGCAGGAAAACACCGGGGAGCTGTTTTTT. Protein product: CASSPQLQENTGELFF. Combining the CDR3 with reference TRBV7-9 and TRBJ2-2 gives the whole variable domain DTGVSQNPRHKITKRGQNVTFRCDPISEHNRLYWYRQTLGQGPEFLTYFQNEAQLEKSRLLSDRFSAERPKGSFSTLEIQRTEQGDSAMYLCASSPQLQENTGELFFGEGSRLTVL.

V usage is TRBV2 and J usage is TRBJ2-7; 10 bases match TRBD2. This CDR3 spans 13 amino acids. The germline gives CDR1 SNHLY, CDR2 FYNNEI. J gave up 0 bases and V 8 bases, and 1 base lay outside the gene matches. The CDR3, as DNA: TGTGCCAGCTGGACTAGCGGCTCCTACGAGCAGTACTTC. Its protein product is CASWTSGSYEQYF. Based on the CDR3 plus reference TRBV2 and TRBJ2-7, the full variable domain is EPEVTQTPSHQVTQMGQEVILRCVPISNHLYFYWYRQILGQKVEFLVSFYNNEISEKSEIFDDQFSVERPDGSNFTLKIRSTKLEDSAMYFCASWTSGSYEQYFGPGTRLTVT.

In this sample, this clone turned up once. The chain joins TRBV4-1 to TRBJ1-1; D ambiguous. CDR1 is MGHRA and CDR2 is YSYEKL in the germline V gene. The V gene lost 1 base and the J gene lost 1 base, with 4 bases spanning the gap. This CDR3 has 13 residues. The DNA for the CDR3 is TGCGCCAGCAGCCAAGTCGAGAACACTGAAGCTTTCTTT. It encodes CASSQVENTEAFF.

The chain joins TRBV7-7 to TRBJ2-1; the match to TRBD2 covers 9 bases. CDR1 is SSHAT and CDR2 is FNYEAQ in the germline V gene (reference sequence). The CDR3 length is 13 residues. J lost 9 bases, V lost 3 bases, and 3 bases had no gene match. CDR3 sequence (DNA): TGTGCCAGCAGCTTTAGCGGGAGTGGTGAGCAGTTCTTC. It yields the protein CASSFSGSGEQFF.